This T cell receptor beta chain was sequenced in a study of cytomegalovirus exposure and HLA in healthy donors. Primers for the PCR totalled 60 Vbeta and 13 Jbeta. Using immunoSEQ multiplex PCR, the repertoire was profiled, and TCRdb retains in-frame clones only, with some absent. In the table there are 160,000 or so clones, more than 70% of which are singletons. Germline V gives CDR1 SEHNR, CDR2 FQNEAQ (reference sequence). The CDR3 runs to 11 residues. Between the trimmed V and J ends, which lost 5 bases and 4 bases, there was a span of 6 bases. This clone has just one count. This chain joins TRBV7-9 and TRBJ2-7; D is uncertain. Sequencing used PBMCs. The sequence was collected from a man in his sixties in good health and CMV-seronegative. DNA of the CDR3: TGTGCCAGCAGCCCACAGTACGAGCAGTACTTC. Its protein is CASSPQYEQYF.